One and the same sample provided the 18 T cell receptor beta chains below, sequenced in a study of shared clonotypes between healthy human individuals. The repertoire was sequenced with immunoSEQ multiplex PCR; TCRdb's copy has only in-frame clones and lacks some. The repertoire consists of approximately 500,000 clones, with 90% to 97% occurring once and the leading ten covering approximately 0.06%. What was sequenced was naive CD4+ T cells sorted from blood. Subset specified: CD45RA+ positively selected. The receptor set was obtained from a woman in her 30s in good health.

V usage is TRBV28 and J usage is TRBJ2-7; 9 positions match TRBD1. The germline V gene has CDR1 MDHEN and CDR2 SYDVKM. This CDR3 comprises 15 residues. With V trimmed by 3 bases and J by 6 bases, 9 bases remained unmatched. The CDR3 nucleotides read TGTGCCAGCAGTTTGGGTGGGACAGGGAGAGGCGAGCAGTACTTC. It yields the protein CASSLGGTGRGEQYF.

This sequence joins TRBV18 and TRBJ2-5, with 7 bases that match TRBD1. The tail of the sequence fits TRBJ2-7 better, so the J call may be wrong. Germline CDR1 is KGHSH and CDR2 is LQKENI. This CDR3 contains 15 residues. The CDR3 protein is CASSSNRGNPYEQYF. The CDR3, as DNA: TGTGCCAGCTCTTCGAACAGGGGAAACCCCTACGAGCAGTACTTC.

This clone was counted once. V is TRBV5-1 and J is TRBJ2-1; 11 nucleotides line up with TRBD2. CDR1 and CDR2 from the germline V gene are SGHRS and YFSETQ. The CDR3 extends over 15 amino acids. With 5 bases clipped from V and 7 bases from J, the junction kept 8 bases outside the gene matches. The CDR3: CASRDSGRVGNEQFF. In DNA, the CDR3 is TGCGCCAGCAGGGATAGCGGGAGGGTAGGAAATGAGCAGTTCTTC.

This rearrangement joins TRBV28 to TRBJ1-2; D is undetermined. CDR1 is MDHEN and CDR2 is SYDVKM in the germline V gene. The CDR3 extends over 9 amino acids. Trimming left V 9 bases short and J 4 bases short, with 3 bases between. The CDR3 DNA follows: TGTGCCAGGAGCTATGGCTACACCTTC. Amino acid sequence: CARSYGYTF.

The rearrangement joins TRBV27 to TRBJ2-7, with D hard to call. Germline V lookup: CDR1 MNHEY, CDR2 SMNVEV (reference sequence). CDR3 length equals 15 residues. V was shortened by 6 bases and J by 3 bases, with 18 bases between the two germline ends. In DNA form, the CDR3 reads TGTGCCAGCAGCCAAAGCTCCCCCCGGCTCTACGAGCAGTACTTC. Translating it yields CASSQSSPRLYEQYF.

In nucleotides, the CDR3 is TGTGCCAGCAGCTTGGCAACCGGGACAGGGGAAGAGACCCAGTACTTC. Translation gives CASSLATGTGEETQYF. The rearrangement uses TRBV5-8 and TRBJ2-5, with 10 bases that match TRBD1. Germline V gene sequence: CDR1 SGHTS, CDR2 YDEGEE. Losses at the gene ends were 0 bases for V and 3 bases for J; bases not matched to a gene: 5. This CDR3 contains 16 residues.

V gene TRBV7-9 combines with J gene TRBJ1-3, with 11 positions matching TRBD1. V lost 0 bases and J lost 7; bases outside the gene matches: 2. CDR3 size: 15 residues. CDR1 and CDR2 (germline): SEHNR, FQNEAQ (reference sequence). The CDR3 region has the DNA TGTGCCAGCAGCTTAGCAGGACAGGGGGCGAACACCATATATTTT. As protein: CASSLAGQGANTIYF.

The chain has TRBV2 and TRBJ2-3; the match to TRBD2 covers 8 bases. This CDR3 is built from 15 residues. CDR1 is SNHLY and CDR2 is FYNNEI in the germline V gene. The trim removed 5 bases at V and 2 bases at J, leaving 6 bases unmatched. The DNA for the CDR3 is TGTGCCAGCAGTCCACTAGCGGCCGTCACAGATACGCAGTATTTT. Amino acids: CASSPLAAVTDTQYF.

This chain uses TRBV19 with TRBJ2-1; perhaps D is TRBD1 or TRBD2 (5 bases each). Trimming pared 7 bases from V and 1 base from J, leaving 11 bases between. Germline assignment: CDR1 LNHDA and CDR2 SQIVND (reference sequence). The CDR3 spans 14 residues. CDR3 coding DNA: TGTGCCAGTAACCACTGGGGGTCCTACAATGAGCAGTTCTTC. It yields the protein CASNHWGSYNEQFF.

This chain uses TRBV28 with TRBJ2-3, with 10 positions matching TRBD1. Germline values: CDR1 MDHEN, CDR2 SYDVKM. The CDR3 runs to 16 residues. Unmatched junction bases numbered 6, after V lost 6 bases and J lost 0 bases. The CDR3 reads CASRQGQGTSTDTQYF. The CDR3 DNA sequence: TGTGCCAGCAGACAGGGACAGGGGACCAGCACAGATACGCAGTATTTT.

This chain connects TRBV7-9 to TRBJ2-7, with 10 positions matching TRBD1. In germline, CDR1 is SEHNR, CDR2 FQNEAQ (reference sequence). The CDR3 runs 14 residues. Trimming removed 5 bases from V and 7 bases from J; junction bases left unmatched: 8. The DNA for the CDR3 is TGTGCCAGCAGCCGAAGACAGGGGGCTGAGGAGCAGTACTTC. This codes for CASSRRQGAEEQYF.

This clone occurred once. The rearrangement links TRBV27 to TRBJ2-2, with a possible D match to TRBD2 (6 bases). This CDR3 is built from 16 residues. V shed 2 bases and J shed 5 bases, with 15 bases lying between them. Germline V gene lookup returns CDR1 MNHEY and CDR2 SMNVEV (reference sequence). The CDR3 is CASSLVWREETGELFF. CDR3 bases: TGTGCCAGCAGTTTAGTTTGGCGGGAAGAAACCGGGGAGCTGTTTTTT.

This clone was counted once. This sequence joins TRBV6-1 and TRBJ2-2; maybe TRBD2 (5 bases). The CDR3 has 13 amino acids. Germline CDR1 reads MNHNS; CDR2 reads SASEGT. V lost 7 bases and J lost 6, with 12 bases in between. The CDR3 bases are TGTGCCAGCATACTGAGGGTACCCGGGGAGCTGTTTTTT. Protein: CASILRVPGELFF.

The V and J genes are TRBV4-1 and TRBJ1-4; 7 nucleotides match TRBD1. From germline, CDR1 is MGHRA and CDR2 YSYEKL. The CDR3 runs 16 residues. Losses at the gene ends were 1 base for V and 6 bases for J; bases not matched to a gene: 8. The CDR3: CASSQAGGQVYEKLFF. The CDR3 DNA is TGCGCCAGCAGCCAAGCCGGAGGACAGGTTTATGAAAAACTGTTTTTT.

The gene calls are TRBV27 and TRBJ1-1; D not certain. The germline CDR1 and CDR2 sequences are MNHEY and SMNVEV (reference sequence). The CDR3 runs 13 residues. The V end was cut by 3 bases, the J end by 8 bases, with 13 bases between. The CDR3 protein is CASSFRQGLEAFF. The DNA of the CDR3 is TGTGCCAGCAGTTTTAGGCAAGGCTTAGAAGCTTTCTTT.

V gene TRBV2 combines with J gene TRBJ2-1; D ambiguous. Germline V gene sequence: CDR1 SNHLY, CDR2 FYNNEI. V lost 5 bases and J lost 4, with 15 bases in between. The CDR3 sequence is 15 residues long. Here the CDR3 DNA reads TGTGCCAGCAGTCGACGTCAACCGGGTTACAATGAGCAGTTCTTC. Its protein is CASSRRQPGYNEQFF.

The rearrangement links TRBV5-6 to TRBJ2-1; TRBD1 matches 7 bases. The CDR3 totals 15 residues. Losses at the gene ends were 0 bases for V and 4 bases for J; bases not matched to a gene: 4. In germline, CDR1 is SGHDT, CDR2 YYEEEE. CDR3 residues: CASSLVGQAYNEQFF. The CDR3 nucleotides are TGTGCCAGCAGCTTGGTAGGACAGGCTTACAATGAGCAGTTCTTC.

The chain recombines TRBV6-5 with TRBJ2-5, with D perhaps matching TRBD2 (5 bases). V shed 0 bases and J shed 5 bases, with 10 bases lying between them. Germline CDR1 reads MNHEY; CDR2 reads SVGAGI. CDR3 length equals 14 residues. This CDR3 is CASSYSYSGETQYF. The CDR3, as DNA: TGTGCCAGCAGTTACTCTTACTCGGGGGAGACCCAGTACTTC.